The 15 T cell receptor beta chains given below trace back to one sample, sequenced in a study of graft-versus-host responses after intestinal transplantation. Grafts had their tissue processed, releasing intraepithelial and lamina propria lymphocytes. Only in-frame clones appear in the TCRdb table, and some are missing; sequencing was by immunoSEQ multiplex PCR. This sample has about 37,000 clones; approximately 90% occur once, and the top ten carry around 17%. The sequencing here drew on ileum tissue, taken 200 to 210 days after intestinal transplant. Receptors originate from a human patient who received an intestinal transplant, so some T cells may come from the graft donor.

The chain couples TRBV5-1 to TRBJ1-1, with D perhaps TRBD1 (6 bases). The CDR3 is made up of 13 amino acids. Trimming shortened V by 1 base and J by 7 bases, and 11 bases separated the two germline ends. CDR1 is SGHRS and CDR2 is YFSETQ in the germline V gene. CDR3 region: CASSLWGANEAFF. In DNA, the CDR3 is TGCGCCAGCAGCTTGTGGGGGGCCAATGAAGCTTTCTTT.

This chain connects TRBV6-1 to TRBJ1-6, with D possibly TRBD1 on 6 matching bases. V was trimmed by 4 bases and J by 2 bases, leaving 9 bases between them. This CDR3 is built from 15 residues. Germline values: CDR1 MNHNS, CDR2 SASEGT. The DNA for the CDR3 is TGTGCCAGCAGTGTGGGACAAACCTATAATTCACCCCTCCACTTT. As protein: CASSVGQTYNSPLHF.

The chain carries TRBV5-1 and TRBJ2-7; D not resolved. V dropped 1 base and J dropped 3 bases, with 8 bases sitting between them. CDR1 is SGHRS and CDR2 is YFSETQ in the germline V gene. The CDR3 runs 13 residues. CDR3 loop: CASSLRYDYEQYF. DNA for the CDR3: TGCGCCAGCAGCTTGCGGTACGACTACGAGCAGTACTTC.

The J gene is TRBJ2-7, the V gene TRBV5-6; D is ambiguous. Germline loops: CDR1 SGHDT, CDR2 YYEEEE. V was clipped by 0 bases and J by 0 bases, with 7 bases between them. The CDR3 has 14 residues. CDR3 coding DNA: TGTGCCAGCAGCTTGGAGGGCGGCTCCTACGAGCAGTACTTC. It translates to CASSLEGGSYEQYF.

The rearrangement joins TRBV28 to TRBJ2-7, with TRBD1 identical over 7 bases. Germline CDR1 MDHEN, CDR2 SYDVKM. CDR3 length equals 13 residues. J gave up 6 bases and V 7 bases, and 9 bases lay outside the gene matches. The chain's CDR3 is CASTQGTVLEQYF. The CDR3 DNA is TGTGCCAGCACTCAGGGGACAGTCCTCGAGCAGTACTTC.

The chain joins TRBV7-2 to TRBJ1-4; D gene uncertain. Germline V gene sequence: CDR1 SGHTA, CDR2 FQGNSA. Deletions cut 5 bases from V and 8 bases from J, with 15 bases between. The CDR3 covers 14 residues. DNA of the CDR3: TGTGCCAGCAGCCCGTCACGGGCTCGGGAAAAACTGTTTTTT. Amino acids: CASSPSRAREKLFF.

The rearrangement links TRBV19 to TRBJ1-3; D is perhaps TRBD1 (5 bases). This CDR3 is built from 15 residues. Germline assignment: CDR1 LNHDA and CDR2 SQIVND (reference sequence). The ends were cut back, 6 bases at V and 0 bases at J, with 12 bases in the middle. DNA of the CDR3: TGTGCCAGTAGAGACAGCCCGTACTCTGGAAACACCATATATTTT. Translating it yields CASRDSPYSGNTIYF.

The rearrangement uses TRBV6-5 and TRBJ2-2; either TRBD1 or TRBD2 may fit D (5 bases each). Germline values: CDR1 MNHEY, CDR2 SVGAGI. V lost 8 bases to trimming and J lost 6 bases, with 16 bases between them. This CDR3 has 14 residues. CDR3 protein: CASRGAGNSGELFF. The DNA for the CDR3 is TGTGCCAGCCGTGGGGCGGGCAATTCCGGGGAGCTGTTTTTT.

The V and J genes are TRBV27 and TRBJ2-1; D might be TRBD2 (5 bases). The V gene's germline CDR1 is MNHEY and CDR2 SMNVEV (reference sequence). CDR3 length: 14 residues. Trimming cost V 7 bases and J 3 bases, with 13 bases left between them. The CDR3, as DNA: TGTGCCAGCACCGACACTAGTTACTACAATGAGCAGTTCTTC. It translates to CASTDTSYYNEQFF.

This chain joins TRBV6-5 and TRBJ2-5, with D perhaps given as TRBD1 or TRBD2 (5 bases each). The CDR3 consists of 12 residues. Deletions cut 7 bases from V and 7 bases from J, with 13 bases between. Germline V gene sequence: CDR1 MNHEY, CDR2 SVGAGI. DNA of the CDR3: TGTGCCAGCAAGGCAGGGAGCGGGACCCAGTACTTC. Residues: CASKAGSGTQYF.

In its sample, this clone was seen a few times. The chain recombines TRBV7-2 with TRBJ2-2; perhaps TRBD2 as D (6 bases). The V end lost 1 base, the J end lost 0 bases, and 9 bases lay between the germline ends. CDR1 is SGHTA and CDR2 is FQGNSA in the germline V gene. The CDR3 spans 16 residues. In DNA, the CDR3 is TGTGCCAGCAGCTTAGTAGGCGGGACGAACACCGGGGAGCTGTTTTTT. Its translation is CASSLVGGTNTGELFF.

This clone was seen a few times. The chain joins TRBV7-6 to TRBJ2-3; the match to TRBD2 covers 8 bases. The germline CDR1 and CDR2 sequences are SGHVS and FNYEAQ. With V trimmed by 4 bases and J by 4 bases, 7 bases remained unmatched. CDR3 size: 15 residues. The CDR3 sequence: CASSYRGGVADTQYF. For the CDR3, the DNA is TGTGCCAGCAGCTACCGGGGGGGCGTTGCAGATACGCAGTATTTT.

The V call is TRBV6-1, the J call TRBJ1-6; 9 nucleotides line up with TRBD1. The ends lost 4 bases at V and 7 bases at J; junction bases unmatched: 5. CDR3 length equals 15 residues. The V gene's germline CDR1 is MNHNS and CDR2 SASEGT. CDR3 nucleotide sequence: TGTGCCAGCAGTGTTCCGGGACAGGGAAATTCACCCCTCCACTTT. It translates to CASSVPGQGNSPLHF.

Only a few counts were recorded for this clone. The genes are TRBV5-6 and TRBJ1-5; the D is unclear. Deletions cut 1 base from V and 2 bases from J, with 10 bases between. The CDR3 runs 15 residues. Germline V gene sequence: CDR1 SGHDT, CDR2 YYEEEE. The CDR3 protein is CASSLLRRRNQPQHF. The CDR3 nucleotides read TGTGCCAGCAGCTTGCTCCGGAGGCGCAATCAGCCCCAGCATTTT.

The chain couples TRBV7-7 to TRBJ1-3, with D tentatively TRBD1 (5 bases). CDR1 is SSHAT, CDR2 FNYEAQ, per germline (reference sequence). Trimming stripped 5 bases from V and 1 base from J, with 9 bases between. This CDR3 contains 14 residues. CDR3: CASSPGGSGNTIYF. DNA of the CDR3: TGTGCCAGCAGCCCTGGGGGTTCTGGAAACACCATATATTTT.